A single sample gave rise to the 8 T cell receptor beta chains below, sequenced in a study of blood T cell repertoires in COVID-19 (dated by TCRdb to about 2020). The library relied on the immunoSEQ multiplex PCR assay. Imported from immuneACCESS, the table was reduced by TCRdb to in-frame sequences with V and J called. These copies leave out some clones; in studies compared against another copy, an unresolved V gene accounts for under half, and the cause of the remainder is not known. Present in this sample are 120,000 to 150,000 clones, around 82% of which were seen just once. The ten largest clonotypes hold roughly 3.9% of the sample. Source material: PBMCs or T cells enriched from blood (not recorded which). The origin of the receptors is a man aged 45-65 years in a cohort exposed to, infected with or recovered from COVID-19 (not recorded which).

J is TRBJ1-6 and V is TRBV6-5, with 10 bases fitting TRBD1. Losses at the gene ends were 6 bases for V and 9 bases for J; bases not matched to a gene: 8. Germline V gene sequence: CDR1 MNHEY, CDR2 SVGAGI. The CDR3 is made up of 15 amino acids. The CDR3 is CASSRGRDRGSPLHF. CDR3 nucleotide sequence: TGTGCCAGCAGCCGGGGCCGGGACAGGGGTTCACCCCTCCACTTT.

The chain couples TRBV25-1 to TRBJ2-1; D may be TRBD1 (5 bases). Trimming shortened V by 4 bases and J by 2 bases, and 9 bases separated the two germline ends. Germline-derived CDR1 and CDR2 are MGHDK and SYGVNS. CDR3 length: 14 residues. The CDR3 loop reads CASSVRTTYNEQFF. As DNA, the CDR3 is TGTGCCAGCAGTGTGCGGACAACCTACAATGAGCAGTTCTTC. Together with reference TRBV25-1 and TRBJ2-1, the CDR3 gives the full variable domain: EADIYQTPRYLVIGTGKKITLECSQTMGHDKMYWYQQDPGMELHLIHYSYGVNSTEKGDLSSESTVSRIRTEHFPLTLESARPSHTSQYLCASSVRTTYNEQFFGPGTRLTVL.

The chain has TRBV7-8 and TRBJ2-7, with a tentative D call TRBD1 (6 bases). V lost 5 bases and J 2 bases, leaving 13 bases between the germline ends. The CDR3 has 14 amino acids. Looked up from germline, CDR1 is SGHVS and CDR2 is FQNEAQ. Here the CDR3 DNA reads TGTGCCAGCAGCGCCCCACAGGGTCCCTACGAGCAGTACTTC. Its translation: CASSAPQGPYEQYF.

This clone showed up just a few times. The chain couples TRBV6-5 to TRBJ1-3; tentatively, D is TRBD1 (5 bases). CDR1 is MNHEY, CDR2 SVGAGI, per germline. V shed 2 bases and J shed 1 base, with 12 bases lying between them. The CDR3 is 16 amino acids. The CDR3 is CASSYTGGSSGNTIYF. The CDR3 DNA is TGTGCCAGCAGTTACACGGGGGGGTCTTCTGGAAACACCATATATTTT.

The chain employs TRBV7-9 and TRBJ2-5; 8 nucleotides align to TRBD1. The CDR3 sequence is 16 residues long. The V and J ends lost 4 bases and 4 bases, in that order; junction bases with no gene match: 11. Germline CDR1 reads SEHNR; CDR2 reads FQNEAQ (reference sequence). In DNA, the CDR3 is TGTGCCAGCAGCTACGGATCCCAGACAGGGGCAGAGACCCAGTACTTC. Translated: CASSYGSQTGAETQYF.

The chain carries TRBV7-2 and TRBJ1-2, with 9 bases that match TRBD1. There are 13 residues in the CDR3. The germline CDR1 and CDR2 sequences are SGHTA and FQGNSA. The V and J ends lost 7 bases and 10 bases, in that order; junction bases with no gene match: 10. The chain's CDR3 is CASTLRQGGAYTF. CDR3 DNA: TGTGCCAGCACTCTAAGACAGGGGGGAGCCTACACCTTC.

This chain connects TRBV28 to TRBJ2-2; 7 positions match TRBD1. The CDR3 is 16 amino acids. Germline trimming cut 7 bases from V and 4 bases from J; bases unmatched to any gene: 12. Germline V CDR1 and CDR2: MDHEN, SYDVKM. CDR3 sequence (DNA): TGTGCCAGCACTCCTGGGGGACAGATAGTCACCGGGGAGCTGTTTTTT. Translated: CASTPGGQIVTGELFF.

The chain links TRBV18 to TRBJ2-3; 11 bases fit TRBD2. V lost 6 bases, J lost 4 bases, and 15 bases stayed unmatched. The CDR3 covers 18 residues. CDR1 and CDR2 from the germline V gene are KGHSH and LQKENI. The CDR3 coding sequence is TGTGCCAGCTCGCCAAACCTCGCTAGCGGGGGGAGTGCAGATACGCAGTATTTT. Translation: CASSPNLASGGSADTQYF. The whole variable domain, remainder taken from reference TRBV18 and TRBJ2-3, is NAGVMQNPRHLVRRRGQEARLRCSPMKGHSHVYWYRQLPEEGLKFMVYLQKENIIDESGMPKERFSAEFPKEGPSILRIQQVVRGDSAAYFCASSPNLASGGSADTQYFGPGTRLTVL.